This TCR beta chain was sequenced for a study of CD8+ T cells in alopecia areata. Study conclusions and caveats: Scalp sequencing captures resident alphabeta T cells of normal skin too. Possibly as an HLA-related effect, TCR sharing across patients appeared less clear than in mice.

Concerning this clone: Its antigen is currently unknown.

This CDR3 is 14 amino acids long. Per the germline V gene, CDR1 is GTSNPN and CDR2 is SVGIG (reference sequence). Deletions cut 0 bases from V and 3 bases from J, with 11 bases between. Isolated RNA was reverse transcribed into cDNA used as the sequencing template. The repertoire was sequenced with immunoSEQ multiplex PCR; TCRdb's copy has only in-frame clones and lacks some. This sample has about 200,000 clones; about three fifths occur once, and the top ten carry 0.45%. Peripheral blood and lesional scalp punch biopsies came from alopecia areata patients. The sample consisted of CD4+ T cells sorted from blood, taken at week 0. This chain uses TRBV30 with TRBJ2-5; tentatively, D is TRBD2 (5 bases). This TCR derives from a human donor with alopecia areata. CDR3 amino acids: CAWSVTLVKETQYF. The CDR3, as DNA: TGTGCCTGGAGTGTAACACTAGTCAAAGAGACCCAGTACTTC.